The entry that follows covers one TCR beta chain sequence. Its antigen is not known. The sample originates from a study of T cells in lung cancer brain metastases. Guided by marked H&E slides, tumor areas were macrodissected from five unstained, deparaffinized approximately 10 um sections. Losses at the gene ends were 4 bases for V and 5 bases for J; bases not matched to a gene: 3. The CDR3 spans 14 residues. Germline CDR1 and CDR2: MRHNA and SNTAGT. Clones were read by immunoSEQ multiplex PCR, and TCRdb kept only the in-frame ones, dropping some. The sample carries roughly 1,500 clones, 89% recorded once. Study-level findings and limits: Paired lesions shared few clones; most were lesion-specific (mean Morisita about 0.2). Compared with paired primaries, brain metastases showed fewer unique productive clones (roughly 1,600 versus 4,900).

J is TRBJ2-2 and V is TRBV6-4, with 8 bases lining up with TRBD1. The clonotype was recovered from a woman aged 50 to 60 with non-small cell lung cancer that had spread to the brain. Input material: tumor tissue from a brain metastasis. The chain's CDR3 is CASSAQGGTGELFF. DNA for the CDR3: TGTGCCAGCAGTGCACAGGGGGGAACCGGGGAGCTGTTTTTT.